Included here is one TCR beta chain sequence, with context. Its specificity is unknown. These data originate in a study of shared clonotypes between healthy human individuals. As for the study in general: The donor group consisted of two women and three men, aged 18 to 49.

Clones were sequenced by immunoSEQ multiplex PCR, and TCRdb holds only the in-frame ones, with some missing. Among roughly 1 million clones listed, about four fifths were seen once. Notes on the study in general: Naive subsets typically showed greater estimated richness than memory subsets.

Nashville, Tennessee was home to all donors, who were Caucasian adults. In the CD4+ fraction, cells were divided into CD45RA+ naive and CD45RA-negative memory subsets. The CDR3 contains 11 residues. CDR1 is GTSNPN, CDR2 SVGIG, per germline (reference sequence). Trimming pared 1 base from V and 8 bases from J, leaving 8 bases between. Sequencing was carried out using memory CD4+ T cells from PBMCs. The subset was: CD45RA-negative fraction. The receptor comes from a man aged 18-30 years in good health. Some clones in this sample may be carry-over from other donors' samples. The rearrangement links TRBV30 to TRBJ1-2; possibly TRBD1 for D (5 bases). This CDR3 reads CAWSARDGYTF. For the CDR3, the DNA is TGTGCCTGGAGTGCCAGGGACGGCTACACCTTC.